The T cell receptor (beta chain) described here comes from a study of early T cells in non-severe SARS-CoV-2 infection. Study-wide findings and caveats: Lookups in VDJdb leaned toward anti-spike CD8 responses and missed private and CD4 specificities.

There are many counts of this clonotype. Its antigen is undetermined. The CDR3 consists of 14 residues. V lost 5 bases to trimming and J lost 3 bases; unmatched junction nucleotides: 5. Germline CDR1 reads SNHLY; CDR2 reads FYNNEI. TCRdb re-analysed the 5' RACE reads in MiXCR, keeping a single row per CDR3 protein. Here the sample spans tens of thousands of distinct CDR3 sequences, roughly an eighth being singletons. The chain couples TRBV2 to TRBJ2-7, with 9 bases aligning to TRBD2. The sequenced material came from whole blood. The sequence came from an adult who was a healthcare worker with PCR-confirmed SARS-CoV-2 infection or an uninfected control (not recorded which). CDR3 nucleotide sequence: TGTGCCAGCAGTAGGAGCGGGGGGAACTACGAGCAGTACTTC. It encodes CASSRSGGNYEQYF.